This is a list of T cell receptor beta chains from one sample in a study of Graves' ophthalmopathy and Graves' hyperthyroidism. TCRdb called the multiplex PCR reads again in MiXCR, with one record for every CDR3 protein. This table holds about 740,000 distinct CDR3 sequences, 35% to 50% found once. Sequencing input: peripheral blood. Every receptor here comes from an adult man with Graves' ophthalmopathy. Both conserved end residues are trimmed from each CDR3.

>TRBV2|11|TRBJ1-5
ASSEDGIRAQH
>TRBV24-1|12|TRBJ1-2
ATSDRNGNYGYT
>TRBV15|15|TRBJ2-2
ATSRVPGGLGTGELF
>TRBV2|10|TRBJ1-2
ASSSQGHGYT
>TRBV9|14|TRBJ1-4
ASSVSAGTGGEKLF
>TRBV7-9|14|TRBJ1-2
ASSYRKLTGYYGYT
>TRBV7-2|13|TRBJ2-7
AGSLSPGPLDEQY
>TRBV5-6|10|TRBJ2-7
ASSFLGYEQY
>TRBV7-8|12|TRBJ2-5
ASSDRGWGETQY
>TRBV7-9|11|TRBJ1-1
ASSLVTDRKAF
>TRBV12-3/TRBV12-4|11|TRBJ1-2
ASSLGRIYGYT
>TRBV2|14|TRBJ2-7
AISESGTGELGEQY
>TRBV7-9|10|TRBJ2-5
ASSVRWETQY
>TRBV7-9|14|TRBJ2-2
ASSPAYGLQPGELF
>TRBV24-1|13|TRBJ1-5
ASRYTGGGNQPQH
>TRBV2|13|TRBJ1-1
ASSQDEQLNTEAF
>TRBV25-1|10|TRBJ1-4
ASSEVEEKLF
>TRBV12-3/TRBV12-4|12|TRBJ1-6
ASSAGTANSPLH
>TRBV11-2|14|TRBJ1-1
ASSYRTDPISGEAF
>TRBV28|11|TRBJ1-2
ASSFQGFRGYT
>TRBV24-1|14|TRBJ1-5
ATSAERGAGDQPQH
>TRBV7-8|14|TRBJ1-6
ASSPEGQLYNSPLH
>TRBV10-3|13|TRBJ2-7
ASRRTGVISYEQY
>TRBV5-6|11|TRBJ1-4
ASCDRVCEKLF
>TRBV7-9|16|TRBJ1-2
ASSRSGGTLGGYNGYT
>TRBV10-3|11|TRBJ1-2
AISEWAGFGYT
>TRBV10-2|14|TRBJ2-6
ASSSDRGDGANVLT
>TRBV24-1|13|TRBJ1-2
ATGSGTGGNYGYT
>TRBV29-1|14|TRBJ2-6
SLGVGATSGANVLT
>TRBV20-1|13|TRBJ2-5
SASGTSGNQETQY
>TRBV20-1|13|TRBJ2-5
SASQTGGGGETQY
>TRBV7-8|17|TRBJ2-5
ASSHRIPHSTILQETQY
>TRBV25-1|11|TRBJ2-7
ASKASGTYEQY
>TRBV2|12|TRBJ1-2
ASSDYGSTYGYT
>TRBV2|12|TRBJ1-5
ASARTGLNQPQH
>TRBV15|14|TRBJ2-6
ATSRTLGAGANVLT
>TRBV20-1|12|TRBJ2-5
SARVSGLQETQY
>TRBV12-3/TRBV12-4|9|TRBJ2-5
ASSHRETQY
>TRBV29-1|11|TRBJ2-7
SVVWDSHYEQY
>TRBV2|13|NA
ASTRSGGGYNEQF
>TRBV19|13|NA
ASSQEATLNNEQF
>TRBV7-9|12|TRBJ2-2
ASSLRGGTGELF
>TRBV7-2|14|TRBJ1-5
ASSSVTGVRNQPQH
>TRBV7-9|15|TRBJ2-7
ASSLNNAGVTTYEQY
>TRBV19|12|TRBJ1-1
ASSRGGLRTEAF
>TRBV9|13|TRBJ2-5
ASSVTAGYAETQY
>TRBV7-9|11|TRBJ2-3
ASRDYLTDTQY
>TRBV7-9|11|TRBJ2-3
ASSLESGDTQY
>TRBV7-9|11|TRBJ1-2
ASSSRDSYGYT
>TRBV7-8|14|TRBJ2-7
ASTREPRQVWSEQY
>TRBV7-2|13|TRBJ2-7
ASSHRTPLGYEQY
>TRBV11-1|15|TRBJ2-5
ASSLGLSGSGQETQY
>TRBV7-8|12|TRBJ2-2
ASSPTTVSGELF
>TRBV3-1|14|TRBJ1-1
ASSQDMGSWNTEAF
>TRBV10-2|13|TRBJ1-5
ATHPAGGGVQPQH